The clone carrying this T cell receptor beta chain was recorded once. Some clones are missing from TCRdb's copy, which holds only in-frame ones; the method was immunoSEQ multiplex PCR. The data show 350,000 to 500,000 clones, with about 88% seen just once and about 1.5% held by the top ten. These data are taken from a study of blood T cell repertoires in COVID-19. Overall study context: Acute and convalescent COVID-19 samples came from the United States, Italy and Spain.

This TCR came from a woman younger than 30 who had been exposed to COVID-19. The source material was PBMCs or T cells enriched from blood (not recorded which).

The CDR3 sequence is CASSNRVNTEAFF. The CDR3 DNA sequence: TGTGCCAGCAGTAACAGAGTGAACACTGAAGCTTTCTTT. V and J are TRBV28 and TRBJ1-1; no clear D gene. This CDR3 contains 13 residues. Germline CDR1 is MDHEN and CDR2 is SYDVKM. The V end lost 5 bases, the J end lost 0 bases, and 7 bases lay between the germline ends.